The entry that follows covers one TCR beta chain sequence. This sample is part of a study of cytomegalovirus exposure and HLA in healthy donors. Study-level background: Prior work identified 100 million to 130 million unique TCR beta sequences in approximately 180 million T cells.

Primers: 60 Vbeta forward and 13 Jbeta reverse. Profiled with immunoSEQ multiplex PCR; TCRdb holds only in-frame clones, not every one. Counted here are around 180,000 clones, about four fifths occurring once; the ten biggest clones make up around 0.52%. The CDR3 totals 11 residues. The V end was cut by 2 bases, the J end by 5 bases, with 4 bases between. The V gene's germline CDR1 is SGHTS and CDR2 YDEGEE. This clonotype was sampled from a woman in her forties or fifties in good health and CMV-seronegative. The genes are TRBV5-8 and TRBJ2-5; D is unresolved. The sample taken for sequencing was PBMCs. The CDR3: CASSLSETQYF. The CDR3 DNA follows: TGTGCCAGCAGCTTATCGGAGACCCAGTACTTC.